The present entry profiles one T cell receptor (beta chain) with its context. The data belong to a study of cytomegalovirus exposure and HLA in healthy donors. It was with 60 Vbeta and 13 Jbeta primers that the PCR ran. Some clones are missing from TCRdb's copy, which holds only in-frame ones; the method was immunoSEQ multiplex PCR. Of about 130,000 clones listed, just under 80% are singletons. The V and J ends lost 5 bases and 1 base respectively, with 24 bases between them. The CDR3 length is 18 residues. CDR1 and CDR2 from the germline V gene are MDHEN and SYDVKM. This chain uses TRBV28 with TRBJ2-7; weak D call: TRBD2 (5 bases). This sequence originates from a woman aged 40 to 50 in good health and CMV-seronegative. Sequenced sample: PBMCs. Here the CDR3 reads CASSIATTFPRVSYEQYF. In DNA, the CDR3 is TGTGCCAGCAGTATCGCCACCACCTTCCCGAGGGTGTCCTACGAGCAGTACTTC.